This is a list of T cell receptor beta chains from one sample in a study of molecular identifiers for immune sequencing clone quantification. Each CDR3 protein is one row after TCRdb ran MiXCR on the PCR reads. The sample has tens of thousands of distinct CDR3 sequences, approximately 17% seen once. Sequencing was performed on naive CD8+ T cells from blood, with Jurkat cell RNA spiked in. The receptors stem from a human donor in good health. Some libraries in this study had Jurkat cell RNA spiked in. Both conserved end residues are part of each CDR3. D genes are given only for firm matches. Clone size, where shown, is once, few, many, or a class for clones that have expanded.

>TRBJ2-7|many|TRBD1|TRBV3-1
TGTGCCAGCAGCAACCGGGACAGGATATACGAGCAGTACTTC
CASSNRDRIYEQYF
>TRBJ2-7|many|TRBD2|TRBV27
TGTGCCAGCAGTTTTGGCGGGGGGCCGGTCTACGAGCAGTACTTC
CASSFGGGPVYEQYF
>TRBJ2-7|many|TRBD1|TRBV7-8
TGTGCCAGCAGCCCGGACAGGGGAGGCGAGCAGTACTTC
CASSPDRGGEQYF
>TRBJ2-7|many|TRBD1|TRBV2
TGTGCCAGCAGTGTAGGGGGCAACGAGCAGTACTTC
CASSVGGNEQYF
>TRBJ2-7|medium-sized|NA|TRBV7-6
TGTGCCAGCAGCTTAGGCTCCGGGGTGTACGAGCAGTACTTC
CASSLGSGVYEQYF
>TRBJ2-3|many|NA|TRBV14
TGTGCCAGCAGCGGAGACAGGGGGCGAACTAGCGGGAGTTGGAATACGCAGTATTTT
CASSGDRGRTSGSWNTQYF
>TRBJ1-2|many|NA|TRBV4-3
TGCGCCAGCAGCCAAGATCTGGGCAGGGATTTCTATGGCTACACCTTC
CASSQDLGRDFYGYTF
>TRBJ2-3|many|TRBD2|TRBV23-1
TGCGCCAGCACCATGCGACCGGGACTAGATCCGTCAGATACGCAGTATTTT
CASTMRPGLDPSDTQYF
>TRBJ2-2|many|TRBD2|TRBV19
TGTGCCAGTAGTATGCCCTCACTAGCGGGGGACCTACGTGGCACCGGGGAGCTGTTTTTT
CASSMPSLAGDLRGTGELFF
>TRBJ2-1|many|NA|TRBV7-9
TGTGCCAGCAGCCGTAGCGGTTCCTTAGATGAGCAGTTCTTC
CASSRSGSLDEQFF
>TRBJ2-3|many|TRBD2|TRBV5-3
TGTGCCAGAAGCGCCCGCTTGACTAGCCCTCGTACAGATACGCAGTATTTT
CARSARLTSPRTDTQYF
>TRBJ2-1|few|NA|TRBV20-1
TGCAGTGCTAGAGATTTTGGCCTAGACTCGCCGGGAAGCTCCTACAATGAGCAGTTCTTC
CSARDFGLDSPGSSYNEQFF
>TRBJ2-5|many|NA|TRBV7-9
TGTGCCAGCAGCCAAGCTACGGACAGTTCCCCGTACTTC
CASSQATDSSPYF
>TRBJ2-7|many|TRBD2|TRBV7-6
TGTGCCAGCAGCTCCTCGGAGGCGGGAGGGCCTTACGAGCAGTACTTC
CASSSSEAGGPYEQYF
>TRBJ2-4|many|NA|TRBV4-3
TGCGCCAGCAGCCAAGATAGGCAAACCAGAGCCAAAAACATTCAGTACTTC
CASSQDRQTRAKNIQYF
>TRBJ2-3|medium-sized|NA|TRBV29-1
TGCAGCGTTGTAAGGCCCGGCACAGATACGCAGTATTTT
CSVVRPGTDTQYF
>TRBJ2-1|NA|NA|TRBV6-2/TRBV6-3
TGTGCCAGCAGTTACTCGATCAGGACTCCGCTGGGTGAGCGGTTCTTC
CASSYSIRTPLGERFF
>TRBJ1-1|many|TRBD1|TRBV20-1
TGCAGTGCTAGAGATTTCAGGGGGCGAAACACTGAAGCTTTCTTT
CSARDFRGRNTEAFF
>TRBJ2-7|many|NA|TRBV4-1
TGCGCCAGCAGCCCTGGGACCCCCTGCGAGCAGTACTTC
CASSPGTPCEQYF
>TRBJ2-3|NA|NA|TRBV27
TGTGCCAGCAGTACACCCCTCACGAATACGCAGTATTTT
CASSTPLTNTQYF
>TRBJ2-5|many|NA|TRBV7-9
TGTGCCAGCAGCTTAGAGTCCCGAGAGACCCAGTACTTC
CASSLESRETQYF
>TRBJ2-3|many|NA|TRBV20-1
TGCAGTGCTAGAGTGGGAGCGGGTCGGGGCACAGATACGCAGTATTTT
CSARVGAGRGTDTQYF
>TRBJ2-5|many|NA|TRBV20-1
TGCAGTGCTAGAGATGGCGGTAGTGGGGAGGAGACCCAGTACTTC
CSARDGGSGEETQYF
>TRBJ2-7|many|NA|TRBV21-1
TGTGCCAGCAATCCTAGGCAGGGGGTACGTTACGAGCAGTACTTC
CASNPRQGVRYEQYF
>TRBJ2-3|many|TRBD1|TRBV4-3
TGCGCCAGCAGCCAAGGGACAGGGATCTCAGATACGCAGTATTTT
CASSQGTGISDTQYF
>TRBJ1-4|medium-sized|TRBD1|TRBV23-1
TGCGCCATCAGGGAGGGACAGGGGAATGAAAAACTGTTTTTT
CAIREGQGNEKLFF
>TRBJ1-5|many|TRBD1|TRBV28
TGTGCCAGCAGTGTACAGGGGACTCAGCCCCAGCATTTT
CASSVQGTQPQHF
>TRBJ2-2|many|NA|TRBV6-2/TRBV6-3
TGTGCCAGCAGCACCCCAGGGTTACCCGGGGAGCTGTTTTTT
CASSTPGLPGELFF
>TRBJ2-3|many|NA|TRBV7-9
TGTGCCAGCAGCTTAGCGGTTACTATTGCTACGCAGTATTTT
CASSLAVTIATQYF
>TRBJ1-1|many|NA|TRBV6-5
TGTGCCAGCAGTTACTCATCCGCCTTGAACACTGAAGCTTTCTTT
CASSYSSALNTEAFF
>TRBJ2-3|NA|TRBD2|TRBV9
TGTGCCAGCAGCGTAGGTTTGGCTAGCGGGGAGACGGATACGCAGTATTTT
CASSVGLASGETDTQYF
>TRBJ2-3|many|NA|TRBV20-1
TGCAGTGCTAGGGATTTTCGCGGGGATACGCAGTATTTT
CSARDFRGDTQYF
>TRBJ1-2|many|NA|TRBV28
TGTGCCAGCAGCCCCAGGGCCGGCGGCTACACCTTC
CASSPRAGGYTF
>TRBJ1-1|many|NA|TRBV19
TGTGCCAGTAGCATTACAGGAATGAACACTGAAGCTTTCTTT
CASSITGMNTEAFF
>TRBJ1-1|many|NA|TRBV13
TGTGCCAGCAGCTTAGATCTGTCCGGGTTCATTGGGTCTGAAGCTTTCTTT
CASSLDLSGFIGSEAFF
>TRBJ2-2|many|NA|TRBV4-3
TGCGCCAGCAGCCAAGAAACCATGACAGGCGGAACCGGGGAGCTGTTTTTT
CASSQETMTGGTGELFF
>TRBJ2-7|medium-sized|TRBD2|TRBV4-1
TGCGCCAGCAGCCAAGTGGGAGGGGACGAGCAGTACTTC
CASSQVGGDEQYF
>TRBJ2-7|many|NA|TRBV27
TGTGCCAGCAGTTCTTACCCATCCTCCTACGAGCAGTACTTC
CASSSYPSSYEQYF
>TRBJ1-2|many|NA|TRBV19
TGTGCCAGTAGTATACAGCAGAGCTACACCTTC
CASSIQQSYTF
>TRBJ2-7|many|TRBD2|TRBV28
TGTGCCAGCAGTGGGGTGGGACTAGCGGCTTACTACGAGCAGTACTTC
CASSGVGLAAYYEQYF
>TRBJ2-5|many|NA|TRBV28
TGTGCCAGCCGGAACCAACCGGGACGTCAAGAGACCCAGTACTTC
CASRNQPGRQETQYF
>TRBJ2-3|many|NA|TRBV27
TGTGCCAGCAGTTTATGGTGGAACACAGATACGCAGTATTTT
CASSLWWNTDTQYF
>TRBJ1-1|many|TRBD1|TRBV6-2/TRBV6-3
TGTGCCAGCAGTTACTCCCGGGACAGGGGGCTCGCGGAAGCTTTCTTT
CASSYSRDRGLAEAFF
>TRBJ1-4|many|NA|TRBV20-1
TGCAGTGCTAGAGTCACCATAAGCAATGAAAAACTGTTTTTT
CSARVTISNEKLFF
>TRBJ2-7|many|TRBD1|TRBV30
TGTGCCTGGAGTCAACCGGGACAGAACTACGAGCAGTACTTC
CAWSQPGQNYEQYF
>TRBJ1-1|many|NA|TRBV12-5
TGTGCTAGTGGTTTGTGGGGAAGTAGCACTGAAGCTTTCTTT
CASGLWGSSTEAFF
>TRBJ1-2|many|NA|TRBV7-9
TGTGCCAGCAGCTTAGCACAGAACTATGGCTACACCTTC
CASSLAQNYGYTF